Each of the 6 T cell receptor beta chains below was sequenced from the same sample in a study of shared clonotypes between healthy human individuals (dated by TCRdb to between 2020 and 2021). Library creation used the immunoSEQ multiplex PCR assay. Drawn from immuneACCESS, this table holds only the in-frame rearrangements with V and J called that TCRdb kept. Clones are partly lost; checked studies trace under half to an unresolved V gene and leave the rest unexplained. The sample table shows around 350,000 clones, and 73% are seen once. Together, the top ten hold over 9.5% of the sample. Sequenced material: memory CD4+ T cells sorted from blood. The cell subset or site label on this specimen signifies: CD45RA-negative fraction. The source is a man in his thirties or forties in good health.

The rearrangement uses TRBV14 and TRBJ2-3; the match to TRBD2 covers 12 bases. The CDR3 extends over 19 amino acids. Germline V gene sequence: CDR1 SGHDN, CDR2 FVKESK. V gave up 0 bases and J gave up 1 base; unmatched junction bases: 8. DNA of the CDR3: TGTGCCAGCAGCCAAGACAGGAGACTAGCGGGAGCCGGCACAGATACGCAGTATTTT. It codes for CASSQDRRLAGAGTDTQYF.

The J gene is TRBJ1-2, the V gene TRBV5-1; no definite D call. CDR3 length: 16 residues. Germline V CDR1 and CDR2: SGHRS, YFSETQ. Trimming took off 0 bases at V and 4 bases at J, with 16 bases between the two ends. This CDR3 is CASSLALAGDLYGYTF. The CDR3 DNA is TGCGCCAGCAGCTTGGCCCTGGCAGGAGACCTCTATGGCTACACCTTC.

This clone was observed a single time. A junction end diverges from the germline sequence, so it may reflect a read error. This rearrangement joins TRBV6-5 to TRBJ1-2; the D is unclear. The CDR3 is 15 residues long. Germline lookup yields CDR1 MNHEY and CDR2 SVGAGI. For the CDR3, the DNA is TGTGCCAGCAGCTACTGGGAGGGCGGAAACTATGGCTACACCTTC. Translated: CASSYWEGGNYGYTF.

This clone showed up just once. CDR3 coding DNA: TGTGCCAGCAGCTTTGTGGGGGTAGATACGCAGTATTTT. Its protein product is CASSFVGVDTQYF. This rearrangement joins TRBV7-9 to TRBJ2-3; D possibly uses TRBD1 or TRBD2 (5 bases each). This CDR3 region has 13 residues. The V gene lost 3 bases and the J gene lost 5 bases, with 9 bases spanning the gap. Germline CDR1 SEHNR, CDR2 FQNEAQ (reference sequence).

The chain links TRBV7-2 to TRBJ2-1; D is unresolved. Looked up from germline, CDR1 is SGHTA and CDR2 is FQGNSA. The CDR3 is 12 residues long. V lost 4 bases and J 5 bases, leaving 6 bases between the germline ends. CDR3 DNA sequence: TGTGCCAGCAGCTATGGTAACAATGAGCAGTTCTTC. Translated, it gives CASSYGNNEQFF.

This chain uses TRBV15 with TRBJ2-7, with 9 bases identical to TRBD1. Trimming cost V 6 bases and J 4 bases; bases outside gene matches: 10. From germline, CDR1 is LNHNV and CDR2 YYDKDF (reference sequence). The CDR3 covers 15 residues. The CDR3 reads CATSITGQGTYEQYF. The CDR3 bases are TGTGCCACCAGTATTACGGGACAGGGAACATACGAGCAGTACTTC.